One sample yielded the 24 T cell receptor beta chains listed below, sequenced in a study of Ad26.COV2.S vaccination and SARS-CoV-2 variants. Sequencing was performed with immunoSEQ multiplex PCR; in TCRdb, only in-frame clones are kept and a portion is missing. The sample has 360,000 or so clones, roughly 90% seen once; the top ten hold 1.9%. Treatment in this sample: some 20 received Ad26.COV2.S at low or high dose, single or two shots; five or six received placebo; per-sample allocation not given. Collection of samples fell on day 63 after the first vaccine or placebo injection. This specimen consisted of peripheral blood, obtained in a trial of Ad26.COV2.S vaccine versus placebo. The receptors shown here come from a person aged 18-60 years who received the Ad26.COV2.S COVID-19 vaccine or a placebo.

The rearrangement uses TRBV5-5 and TRBJ1-6; 10 bases map to TRBD1. The CDR3 runs to 17 residues. The germline gives CDR1 SGHKS, CDR2 YYEKEE (reference sequence). V was pared by 3 bases and J by 9 bases, with 12 bases of the junction left unmatched. CDR3 bases: TGTGCCAGCAGCTGGAGGACAGGGGGTCGCGCAAGTTCACCCCTCCACTTT. This translates into CASSWRTGGRASSPLHF.

This clone was recorded only once. The V gene is TRBV7-3, the J gene TRBJ2-3; possibly TRBD1 for D (7 bases). The length of the CDR3 is 17 residues. The V gene lost 1 base and the J gene lost 3 bases, with 17 bases spanning the gap. Germline-derived CDR1 and CDR2 are SGHTA and FQGTGA. CDR3 sequence (DNA): TGTGCCAGCAGCTTAAATGGTCAGGGGGGTCGAACAGATACGCAGTATTTT. This encodes CASSLNGQGGRTDTQYF.

The chain recombines TRBV28 with TRBJ1-4; TRBD1 is a possible D gene (6 bases). V was pared by 6 bases and J by 3 bases, with 11 bases between. The germline CDR1 and CDR2 sequences are MDHEN and SYDVKM. This CDR3 comprises 14 residues. In DNA form, the CDR3 reads TGTGCCAGCAGGGATCAGGGGCCTAATGAAAAACTGTTTTTT. This codes for CASRDQGPNEKLFF. Complete variable domain (other parts from reference TRBV28 and TRBJ1-4): DVKVTQSSRYLVKRTGEKVFLECVQDMDHENMFWYRQDPGLGLRLIYFSYDVKMKEKGDIPEGYSVSREKKERFSLILESASTNQTSMYLCASRDQGPNEKLFFGSGTQLSVL.

The chain recombines TRBV6-6 with TRBJ2-3, with 8 bases aligning to TRBD2. The CDR3 extends over 16 amino acids. With 5 bases clipped from V and 0 bases from J, the junction kept 7 bases outside the gene matches. CDR1 is MNHNY, CDR2 SVGAGI, per germline (reference sequence). The CDR3 region is CASSKPSGGSTDTQYF. The CDR3 bases are TGTGCCAGCAGTAAGCCGAGCGGGGGAAGCACAGATACGCAGTATTTT.

The chain recombines TRBV29-1 with TRBJ2-3; 11 bases are a match to TRBD1. Trimming cost V 6 bases and J 5 bases; bases outside gene matches: 4. This CDR3 has 13 residues. Germline CDR1 and CDR2: SQVTM and ANQGSEA. In DNA form, the CDR3 reads TGCAGCGTAGGGACAGGGGGGGGAGATACGCAGTATTTT. Protein: CSVGTGGGDTQYF.

Points on this clone: The sample has other DNA sequences that encode this CDR3 too. This sequence joins TRBV30 and TRBJ2-7, with no clear D. With 2 bases removed from V and 3 bases from J, the gap between germline ends came to 5 bases. This CDR3 has 11 amino acids. Germline V CDR1 and CDR2: GTSNPN, SVGIG (reference sequence). The DNA of the CDR3 is TGTGCCTGGAGTCTCCGCTACGAGCAGTACTTC. Its translation: CAWSLRYEQYF.

The chain has TRBV19 and TRBJ2-5, with TRBD2 identical over 8 bases. CDR3 length: 17 amino acids. CDR1 is LNHDA and CDR2 is SQIVND in the germline V gene (reference sequence). Trimming cost V 3 bases and J 3 bases; bases outside gene matches: 12. CDR3 residues: CASSMLLAEINKETQYF. CDR3 coding DNA: TGTGCCAGTAGTATGTTACTAGCGGAGATTAATAAAGAGACCCAGTACTTC. The entire variable domain, with the rest obtained from reference TRBV19 and TRBJ2-5, is as follows: DGGITQSPKYLFRKEGQNVTLSCEQNLNHDAMYWYRQDPGQGLRLIYYSQIVNDFQKGDIAEGYSVSREKKESFPLTVTSAQKNPTAFYLCASSMLLAEINKETQYFGPGTRLLVL.

This clone was observed a few times. The chain combines TRBV11-2 with TRBJ1-1, with 9 nucleotides matching TRBD1. Germline V gene data show CDR1 as SGHAT and CDR2 as FQNNGV. V lost 4 bases, J lost 0 bases, and 0 bases stayed unmatched. CDR3 length: 14 amino acids. The CDR3 region is CASSWDRVNTEAFF. CDR3 DNA: TGTGCCAGCAGCTGGGACAGGGTGAACACTGAAGCTTTCTTT.

The J gene is TRBJ2-7, the V gene TRBV4-1; tentatively, D is TRBD2 (5 bases). V shed 5 bases and J shed 3 bases, with 11 bases lying between them. Germline CDR1 is MGHRA and CDR2 is YSYEKL. CDR3 length equals 13 residues. This chain's CDR3 is CASSYLLDYEQYF. The CDR3 DNA follows: TGCGCCAGCAGCTATCTACTAGACTACGAGCAGTACTTC.

The V call is TRBV10-2, the J call TRBJ1-6, with D maybe TRBD1 (6 bases). Deletions cut 7 bases from V and 10 bases from J, with 17 bases between. Germline CDR1 is WSHSY and CDR2 is SAAADI. The CDR3 loop spans 14 amino acids. The chain's CDR3 is CASTLTGGRSPLHF. The CDR3 bases are TGCGCCAGCACTTTGACCGGGGGCAGGTCACCCCTCCACTTT.

Only one count was recorded for this clone. The chain joins TRBV6-1 to TRBJ2-3; possibly TRBD1 or TRBD2 for D (5 bases each). The germline gives CDR1 MNHNS, CDR2 SASEGT. V lost 5 bases and J lost 0, with 15 bases in between. CDR3 length: 16 residues. The CDR3 DNA reads TGTGCCAGCAGTCAAGGGACGATGGCGAGCACAGATACGCAGTATTTT. This codes for CASSQGTMASTDTQYF.

The genes are TRBV29-1 and TRBJ2-7; the match to TRBD2 covers 9 bases. From germline, CDR1 is SQVTM and CDR2 ANQGSEA. J lost 6 bases, V lost 8 bases, and 5 bases had no gene match. CDR3 length: 11 amino acids. CDR3 region: CSWLAGREQYF. The CDR3 DNA reads TGCAGCTGGCTAGCGGGACGCGAGCAGTACTTC.

This clone was counted a single time. The genes are TRBV10-3 and TRBJ2-3, with 11 bases fitting TRBD2. CDR3 size: 15 residues. V lost 5 bases and J lost 2; bases outside the gene matches: 3. Germline values: CDR1 ENHRY, CDR2 SYGVKD. The DNA of the CDR3 is TGTGCCATCAGTTGGGGACTAGCGGTCACAGATACGCAGTATTTT. This translates into CAISWGLAVTDTQYF.

The CDR3 region has the DNA TGTGCCACACTCGGGGATCTTTCCCCCAATACGCAGTATTTT. Encoded protein: CATLGDLSPNTQYF. The chain combines TRBV30 with TRBJ2-3, with a possible D match to TRBD2 (5 bases). This CDR3 comprises 14 residues. V was pared by 8 bases and J by 7 bases, with 22 bases between. CDR1 and CDR2 from the germline V gene are GTSNPN and SVGIG (reference sequence).

V and J are TRBV27 and TRBJ2-3; D uncertain. V was shortened by 1 base and J by 1 base, with 6 bases between the two germline ends. Germline CDR1 reads MNHEY; CDR2 reads SMNVEV (reference sequence). The CDR3 totals 14 residues. The CDR3 DNA reads as TGTGCCAGCAGTTTATACGAGGGCACAGATACGCAGTATTTT. As protein: CASSLYEGTDTQYF.

The chain recombines TRBV6-5 with TRBJ2-7; a possible D gene is TRBD2 (5 bases). The CDR3 has 16 amino acids. V was cut by 2 bases and J by 2 bases, with 16 bases left in between. Germline-derived CDR1 and CDR2 are MNHEY and SVGAGI. The CDR3 nucleotides are TGTGCCAGCAGTTACGGGCGGCCTACGAGGGCCTACGAGCAGTACTTC. It translates to CASSYGRPTRAYEQYF.

The gene calls are TRBV21-1 and TRBJ1-2. TRBV21-1 counts as a pseudogene. This CDR3 spans 15 amino acids. The CDR3 region is CASSKERGTNYGYTF. DNA for the CDR3: TGTGCCAGCAGCAAAGAACGGGGGACAAACTATGGCTACACCTTC.

The table lists this clone with a count of one. J is TRBJ2-3 and V is TRBV14; D unclear. Germline CDR1 is SGHDN and CDR2 is FVKESK. V lost 5 bases and J 6 bases, leaving 12 bases between the germline ends. This CDR3 region has 13 residues. This CDR3 is CASSYGPLDTQYF. The CDR3 DNA follows: TGTGCCAGCAGCTACGGGCCCCTGGATACGCAGTATTTT.

This clone was picked up a small number of times. This chain uses TRBV28 with TRBJ1-1; D is undetermined. Germline V CDR1 and CDR2: MDHEN, SYDVKM. The ends were cut back, 11 bases at V and 4 bases at J, with 17 bases in the middle. This CDR3 is 13 amino acids long. CDR3 nucleotide sequence: TGTGCCCTTTCAGAGAACTTGGGCACTGAAGCTTTCTTT. Its protein is CALSENLGTEAFF. Variable domain in full (rest from reference TRBV28 and TRBJ1-1): DVKVTQSSRYLVKRTGEKVFLECVQDMDHENMFWYRQDPGLGLRLIYFSYDVKMKEKGDIPEGYSVSREKKERFSLILESASTNQTSMYLCALSENLGTEAFFGQGTRLTVV.

The chain is built from TRBV24-1 and TRBJ2-1; D might be TRBD2 (5 bases). The CDR3 extends over 15 amino acids. The ends were cut back, 10 bases at V and 0 bases at J, with 15 bases in the middle. CDR1 is KGHDR, CDR2 SFDVKD, per germline. The CDR3 here is CATSEGSSSYNEQFF. CDR3 sequence (DNA): TGTGCCACTAGCGAGGGTTCGAGCTCCTACAATGAGCAGTTCTTC.

The rearrangement links TRBV5-1 to TRBJ1-6; possible D gene TRBD1, 6 bases. Trimming stripped 3 bases from V and 10 bases from J, with 20 bases between. Germline CDR1 SGHRS, CDR2 YFSETQ. The CDR3 loop spans 16 amino acids. The CDR3 spells CASSYSTGGQDSPLHF. In nucleotides, the CDR3 is TGCGCCAGCAGCTATTCAACTGGGGGGCAAGACTCACCCCTCCACTTT.

The chain couples TRBV12-5 to TRBJ2-7, with 7 bases fitting TRBD1. The germline gives CDR1 LGHNT, CDR2 FRNRAP. J gave up 2 bases and V 3 bases, and 4 bases lay outside the gene matches. The CDR3 covers 14 residues. CDR3 DNA sequence: TGTGCTAGTGGTTTCGGGACAGCCACCTACGAGCAGTACTTC. It yields the protein CASGFGTATYEQYF. The full variable domain, with the rest looked up from reference TRBV12-5 and TRBJ2-7, is DARVTQTPRHKVTEMGQEVTMRCQPILGHNTVFWYRQTMMQGLELLAYFRNRAPLDDSGMPKDRFSAEMPDATLATLKIQPSEPRDSAVYFCASGFGTATYEQYFGPGTRLTVT.

The CDR3 region has the DNA TGTGCCAGCAGCTTAGAACGGGAGTATGAGCAGTTCTTC. As protein: CASSLEREYEQFF. The rearrangement links TRBV7-2 to TRBJ2-1, with D possibly matching TRBD2 (6 bases). Between the trimmed V and J ends, which lost 1 base and 8 bases, there was a span of 9 bases. The CDR3 runs to 13 residues. The germline CDR1 and CDR2 sequences are SGHTA and FQGNSA.

The chain recombines TRBV6-2 or TRBV6-3 with TRBJ1-2, with 8 bases fitting TRBD1. The V and J ends lost 5 bases and 0 bases, in that order; junction bases with no gene match: 5. This CDR3 is built from 15 residues. CDR1 and CDR2 (germline): MNHEY, SVGEGT. The CDR3 region has the DNA TGTGCCAGCAGTCGACAGGGGACGGCTAACTATGGCTACACCTTC. It is translated as CASSRQGTANYGYTF.